Listed below are T cell receptor beta chains from one sample, sequenced in a study. Via MiXCR, TCRdb re-called the multiplex PCR reads, giving one row per CDR3 protein. The sample includes roughly 530 distinct CDR3 sequences, roughly 21% of them seen just once. The sample consisted of memory CD4+ T cells sorted from blood. Every receptor here comes from a female donor with breast cancer. The CDR3 runs from the conserved cysteine through the conserved F or W. D genes are given only for firm matches. Expanded clones get a size class; other rows say once, few or many, or leave the size out.

len: 14; abundance: large; v_gene: TRBV12-3/TRBV12-4; j_gene: TRBJ1-2; d_gene: TRBD1; CDR3nt: TGTGCCAGCAGTCAAAGGGGACAGCTGTATGGCTACACCTTC; CDR3aa: CASSQRGQLYGYTF
len: 15; abundance: large; v_gene: TRBV12-3/TRBV12-4; j_gene: TRBJ1-2; d_gene: .; CDR3nt: TGTGCCAGCAGTTTAGCTCGGTCCGGACGAGGGGCCTACACCTTC; CDR3aa: CASSLARSGRGAYTF
len: 11; abundance: large; v_gene: TRBV12-3/TRBV12-4; j_gene: TRBJ1-2; d_gene: TRBD1; CDR3nt: TGTGCCAGCAGTTCCTTGACAGGGAGGTCCTTC; CDR3aa: CASSSLTGRSF
len: 12; abundance: large; v_gene: TRBV12-3/TRBV12-4; j_gene: TRBJ1-2; d_gene: .; CDR3nt: TGTGCCAGCAGTTTCGAGACTTATGGCTACACCTTC; CDR3aa: CASSFETYGYTF
len: 14; abundance: large; v_gene: TRBV12-3/TRBV12-4; j_gene: TRBJ1-2; d_gene: .; CDR3nt: TGTGCCAGCAGTTTAGCTCACCAGGGCTATGGCTACACCTTC; CDR3aa: CASSLAHQGYGYTF
len: 12; abundance: large; v_gene: TRBV12-3/TRBV12-4; j_gene: TRBJ1-2; d_gene: .; CDR3nt: TGTGCCAGCAGTTTTCCCTACAGGGGCTACACCTTC; CDR3aa: CASSFPYRGYTF
len: 12; abundance: few; v_gene: TRBV12-3/TRBV12-4; j_gene: TRBJ1-2; d_gene: .; CDR3nt: TGTGCCAGCAGTTTAGGACAGGTTGGCTACACCTTC; CDR3aa: CASSLGQVGYTF
len: 16; abundance: medium-sized; v_gene: TRBV12-3/TRBV12-4; j_gene: TRBJ1-2; d_gene: .; CDR3nt: TGTGCCAGCAGTTTCGAGGAGGGACGTCTATGGTATGGCTACACCTTC; CDR3aa: CASSFEEGRLWYGYTF
len: 14; abundance: large; v_gene: TRBV12-3/TRBV12-4; j_gene: TRBJ1-2; d_gene: TRBD1; CDR3nt: TGTGCCAGCAGCCCGCCGGGACAGAACTATGGCTACACCTTC; CDR3aa: CASSPPGQNYGYTF
len: 14; abundance: large; v_gene: TRBV12-3/TRBV12-4; j_gene: TRBJ1-2; d_gene: TRBD1; CDR3nt: TGTGCCAGCAGTCCCGGACAGGGCTTCTATGGCTACACCTTC; CDR3aa: CASSPGQGFYGYTF
len: 14; abundance: few; v_gene: TRBV12-3/TRBV12-4; j_gene: TRBJ1-2; d_gene: .; CDR3nt: TGTGCCAGCAGTTTAGGGGAAGTGGGCTATGGCTACACCTTC; CDR3aa: CASSLGEVGYGYTF
len: 11; abundance: medium-sized; v_gene: TRBV12-3/TRBV12-4; j_gene: TRBJ1-2; d_gene: .; CDR3nt: TGTGCCAGCAGGAGGGCGGGTGGCTACACCTTC; CDR3aa: CASRRAGGYTF
len: 15; abundance: .; v_gene: TRBV12-3/TRBV12-4; j_gene: TRBJ1-2; d_gene: .; CDR3nt: TGTGCCAGCAGAGTAACGACAGCTCCTAACTATGGCTACACCTTC; CDR3aa: CASRVTTAPNYGYTF
len: 13; abundance: .; v_gene: TRBV12-3/TRBV12-4; j_gene: TRBJ1-2; d_gene: .; CDR3nt: TGTGCCAGCTGGACATCAGCTAACTATGGCTACACCTTC; CDR3aa: CASWTSANYGYTF
len: 15; abundance: .; v_gene: TRBV12-3/TRBV12-4; j_gene: TRBJ1-2; d_gene: .; CDR3nt: TGTGCCAGCAGTCCCGACAGTGGTAGTGTATATGGCTACACCTTC; CDR3aa: CASSPDSGSVYGYTF
len: 14; abundance: large; v_gene: TRBV12-3/TRBV12-4; j_gene: TRBJ1-2; d_gene: .; CDR3nt: .; CDR3aa: CASSLIGVGYGNTF
len: 11; abundance: .; v_gene: TRBV12-3/TRBV12-4; j_gene: TRBJ1-2; d_gene: .; CDR3nt: TGTGCCAGCAGTCTAATCCCAGGGAGCACCTTC; CDR3aa: CASSLIPGSTF
len: 13; abundance: .; v_gene: TRBV12-3/TRBV12-4; j_gene: TRBJ1-2; d_gene: .; CDR3nt: TGTGCCAGCAGTTTAGGACAGGTGGGTGGCTACACCTTC; CDR3aa: CASSLGQVGGYTF
len: 12; abundance: large; v_gene: TRBV12-3/TRBV12-4; j_gene: TRBJ1-2; d_gene: .; CDR3nt: TGTGCCAGCAGGGAGGGGTTCGATGGCTACACCTTC; CDR3aa: CASREGFDGYTF
len: 14; abundance: .; v_gene: TRBV12-3/TRBV12-4; j_gene: TRBJ1-2; d_gene: .; CDR3nt: TGTGCCAACAGTTTAGCGGGCAGGGTGAGTGGCTACACCTTC; CDR3aa: CANSLAGRVSGYTF
len: 14; abundance: large; v_gene: TRBV12-3/TRBV12-4; j_gene: TRBJ1-2; d_gene: .; CDR3nt: TGTGCCAGCAGTTTATCAAGAATGTTCTATGGCTACACCTTC; CDR3aa: CASSLSRMFYGYTF
len: 10; abundance: .; v_gene: TRBV12-3/TRBV12-4; j_gene: TRBJ1-2; d_gene: .; CDR3nt: TGTGCCAGCAGTTTGGGGTATGACACCTTC; CDR3aa: CASSLGYDTF
len: 15; abundance: large; v_gene: TRBV12-3/TRBV12-4; j_gene: TRBJ1-2; d_gene: TRBD1; CDR3nt: TGTGCCAGCAGTTTAGCGCTGACAGGGGCTGGTGGCTACACCTTC; CDR3aa: CASSLALTGAGGYTF
len: 14; abundance: .; v_gene: TRBV12-3/TRBV12-4; j_gene: TRBJ1-2; d_gene: TRBD1; CDR3nt: TGTGCCAGCCGAGAATTGACAGGGGCTGGTGGCTACACCTTC; CDR3aa: CASRELTGAGGYTF
len: 11; abundance: .; v_gene: TRBV12-3/TRBV12-4; j_gene: TRBJ1-2; d_gene: .; CDR3nt: TGTGCCAGCAGTCACAGGAATGGCTACACCTTC; CDR3aa: CASSHRNGYTF
len: 15; abundance: large; v_gene: TRBV12-3/TRBV12-4; j_gene: TRBJ1-2; d_gene: TRBD1; CDR3nt: TGTGCCAGCAGTTTAAGGACAGGGAGCAACTATGGCTACACCTTC; CDR3aa: CASSLRTGSNYGYTF
len: 14; abundance: .; v_gene: TRBV12-3/TRBV12-4; j_gene: TRBJ1-2; d_gene: .; CDR3nt: TGTGCCAGCAGTTTTCGGGGACGGGACTATGGCTACACCTTC; CDR3aa: CASSFRGRDYGYTF
len: 15; abundance: .; v_gene: TRBV12-3/TRBV12-4; j_gene: TRBJ1-2; d_gene: TRBD1; CDR3nt: TGTGCCAGCAGTTCCCCGACAGGGACCAACTATGGCTACACCTTC; CDR3aa: CASSSPTGTNYGYTF
len: 13; abundance: large; v_gene: TRBV12-3/TRBV12-4; j_gene: TRBJ1-2; d_gene: .; CDR3nt: TGTGCCAGCAGTTTAAGTTACAACTATGGCTACACCTTC; CDR3aa: CASSLSYNYGYTF
len: 17; abundance: medium-sized; v_gene: TRBV12-3/TRBV12-4; j_gene: TRBJ1-2; d_gene: .; CDR3nt: TGTGCCAGCGGCCTGTTACGTAGGAGGGGCGGGCGATTAGGCTACACCTTC; CDR3aa: CASGLLRRRGGRLGYTF
len: 14; abundance: .; v_gene: TRBV12-3/TRBV12-4; j_gene: TRBJ1-2; d_gene: TRBD1; CDR3nt: TGTGCCAGCACTCGGACAGGGATAGACTATGGCTACACCTTC; CDR3aa: CASTRTGIDYGYTF